The sequence of this T cell receptor beta chain was determined in a study of blood T cell repertoires in COVID-19. At the level of the study: Specimens from acute and convalescent COVID-19 originated in the United States, Italy and Spain. Sources were T cells, B-cell-depleted T cells, or PBMCs; the material itself was cDNA or gDNA.

In the source study's methods: Researchers report that nucleated cell counts were estimated from reference gene primer amplification. Measured with immunoSEQ multiplex PCR; TCRdb has only the in-frame clones, and not every one. Clonal size and the V and J genes are those of that table, whereas D and trimming came from the DNA. The data contain approximately 41,000 clones, approximately 88% of them singletons. This CDR3 spans 15 amino acids. V dropped 5 bases and J dropped 6; count of bases not matched to a gene: 8. Germline V CDR1 and CDR2: SGHNT, YYREEE (reference sequence). The sequencing input was peripheral blood. J is TRBJ2-2 and V is TRBV5-4; TRBD2 aligns across 9 bases. The source is a woman between 40 and 50 years old with acute or convalescent COVID-19. CDR3 sequence reads: CASSSGTSPAGELFF. The CDR3, as DNA: TGTGCCAGCAGTTCCGGGACTAGCCCCGCCGGGGAGCTGTTTTTT.